The present T cell receptor (beta chain) was sequenced within a study of cytomegalovirus exposure and HLA in healthy donors. Study-wide context: Falling in the Caucasian-associated ancestry cluster were about four fifths of under 450 genotyped donors.

Overall study results and limits: Accurate prediction of most subjects' HLA-A and HLA-B alleles from TCR beta sequences was reported. In an earlier analysis, productive rearrangement rates for most beta V segments clustered near 87% or 30%.

This clone was counted once. Its antigen remains unknown. The PCR had 60 Vbeta and 13 Jbeta primers. This table comes from immunoSEQ multiplex PCR, and its TCRdb copy is limited to in-frame clones, with some not included. The sample comprises under 200,000 clones, about four fifths of which are singletons, and about 0.5% rests with the top ten. This TCR derives from a woman aged 45 to 65 in good health and CMV-seronegative. Sequencing was done on a sample of PBMCs.

CDR3 sequence reads: CAITSQGANTGELFF. In DNA form, the CDR3 reads TGTGCCATCACCTCACAGGGAGCGAACACCGGGGAGCTGTTTTTT. The V and J genes are TRBV10-3 and TRBJ2-2, with D possibly being TRBD1 (6 bases). There are 15 residues in the CDR3. The germline gives CDR1 ENHRY, CDR2 SYGVKD. Trimming shortened V by 7 bases and J by 0 bases, and 12 bases separated the two germline ends.